This T cell receptor (beta chain) is from a study of blood T cells in healthy people across ages. The CDR3 is 14 amino acids. V was clipped by 5 bases and J by 6 bases, with 16 bases between them. CDR1 is SEHNR and CDR2 is FQNEAQ in the germline V gene (reference sequence). Study-level points and caveats: Versus aged donors, long-lived donors had higher diversity and more naive CD4+ cells.

A second roughly 7 to 11 cycle PCR used barcoded and J-beta primers. TCRdb re-derived calls from the 5' RACE reads in MiXCR, one entry per CDR3 protein. The table includes 550,000 to 600,000 distinct CDR3 sequences, about 25% detected once. Concerning this clonotype: Its specificity is not known.

The receptor was derived from a woman in her sixties or seventies in good health. The sample consisted of blood. The chain links TRBV7-9 to TRBJ1-2; maybe TRBD1 (6 bases). The chain's CDR3 is CASSRTRGWDGYTF. CDR3 bases: TGTGCCAGCAGCCGCACGAGGGGGTGGGATGGCTACACCTTC.